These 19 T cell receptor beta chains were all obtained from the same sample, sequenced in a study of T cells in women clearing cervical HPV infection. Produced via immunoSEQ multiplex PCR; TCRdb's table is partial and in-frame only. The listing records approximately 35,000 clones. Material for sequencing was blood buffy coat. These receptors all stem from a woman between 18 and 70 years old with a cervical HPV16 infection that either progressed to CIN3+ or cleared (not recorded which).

CDR3 DNA, as far as it was read: TGTGCCAGCAGTTTCATACAGGGGAGGGGAGAGACC. It is translated as CASSFIQGRGET. The whole CDR3 reads CASSFIQGRGETQYF. This chain links TRBV27 with TRBJ2-5; the D call may be TRBD1 or TRBD2 (7 bases each). The CDR3 end is not reached by the read, which stops 3 residues before it; the germline J gene fills it in. Trimming took off 3 bases at V and 4 bases at J, with 15 bases between the two ends. In germline, CDR1 is MNHEY, CDR2 SMNVEV (reference sequence). This CDR3 has 15 residues.

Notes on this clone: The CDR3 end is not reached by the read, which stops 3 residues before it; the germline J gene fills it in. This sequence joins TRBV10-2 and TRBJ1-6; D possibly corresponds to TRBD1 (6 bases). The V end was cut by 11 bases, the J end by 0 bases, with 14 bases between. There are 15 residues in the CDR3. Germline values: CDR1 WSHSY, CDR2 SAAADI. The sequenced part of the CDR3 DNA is TGCGCCGGTCGGGACACTAACTCCTATAATTCACCC. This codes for CAGRDTNSYNSP. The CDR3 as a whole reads CAGRDTNSYNSPLHF.

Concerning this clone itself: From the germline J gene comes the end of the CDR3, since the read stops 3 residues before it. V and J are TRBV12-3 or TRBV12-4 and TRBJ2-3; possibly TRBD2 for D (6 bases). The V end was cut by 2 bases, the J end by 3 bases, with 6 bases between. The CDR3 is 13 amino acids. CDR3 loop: CASSLRGTDTQYF. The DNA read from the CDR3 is TGTGCCAGCAGTTTACGGGGGACAGATACG.

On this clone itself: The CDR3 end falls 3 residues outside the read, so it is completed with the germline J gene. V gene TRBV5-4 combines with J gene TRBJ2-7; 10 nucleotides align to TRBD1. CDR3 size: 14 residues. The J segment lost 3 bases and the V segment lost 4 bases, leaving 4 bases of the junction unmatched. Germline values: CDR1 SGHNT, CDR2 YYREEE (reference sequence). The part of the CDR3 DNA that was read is TGTGCCAGCAGCAGCCGGACAGGGGGCTACGAG. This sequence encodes CASSSRTGGYE. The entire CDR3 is CASSSRTGGYEQYF.

The sequenced CDR3 bases are TGTGCCAGCAGTGAAGCGGTAGTGGGGGCGATGACTGAA. Its translation: CASSEAVVGAMTE. The entire CDR3 protein reads CASSEAVVGAMTEAFF. V gene TRBV6-1 combines with J gene TRBJ1-1; D might be TRBD1 (6 bases). The CDR3 end lies 3 residues beyond the end of the read and is filled in from the germline J gene. The ends were cut back, 0 bases at V and 5 bases at J, with 16 bases in the middle. CDR1 is MNHNS, CDR2 SASEGT, per germline. This CDR3 region has 16 residues.

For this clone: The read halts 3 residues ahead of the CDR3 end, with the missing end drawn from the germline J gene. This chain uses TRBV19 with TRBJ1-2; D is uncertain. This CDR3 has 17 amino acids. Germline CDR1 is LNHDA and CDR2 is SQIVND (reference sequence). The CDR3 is CASSIDLAGSATDTYTF. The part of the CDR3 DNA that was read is TGTGCCAGTAGTATAGATCTAGCGGGATCAGCCACAGATACC.

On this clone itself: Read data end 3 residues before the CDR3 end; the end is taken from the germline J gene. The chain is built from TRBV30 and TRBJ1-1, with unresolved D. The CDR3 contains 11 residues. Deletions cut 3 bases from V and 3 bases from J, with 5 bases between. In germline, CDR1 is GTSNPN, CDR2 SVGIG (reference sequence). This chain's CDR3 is CAWSTDTEAFF. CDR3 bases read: TGTGCCTGGAGCACAGACACTGAA.

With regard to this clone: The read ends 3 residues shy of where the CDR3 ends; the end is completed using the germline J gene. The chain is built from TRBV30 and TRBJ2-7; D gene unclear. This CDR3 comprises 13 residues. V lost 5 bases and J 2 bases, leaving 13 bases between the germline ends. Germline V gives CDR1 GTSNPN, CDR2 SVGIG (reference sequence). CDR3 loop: CAWASTLTYEQYF. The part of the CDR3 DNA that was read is TGTGCCTGGGCTTCGACACTCACCTACGAG. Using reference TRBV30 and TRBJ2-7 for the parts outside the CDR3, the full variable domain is SQTIHQWPATLVQPVGSPLSLECTVEGTSNPNLYWYRQAAGRGLQLLFYSVGIGQISSEVPQNLSASRPQDRQFILSSKKLLLSDSGFYLCAWASTLTYEQYFGPGTRLTVT.

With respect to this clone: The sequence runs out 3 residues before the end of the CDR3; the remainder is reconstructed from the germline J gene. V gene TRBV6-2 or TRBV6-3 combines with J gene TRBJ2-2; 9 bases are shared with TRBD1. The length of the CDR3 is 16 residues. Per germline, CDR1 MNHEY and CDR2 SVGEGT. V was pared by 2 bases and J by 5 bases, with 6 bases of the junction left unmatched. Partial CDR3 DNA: TGTGCCAGCAGTTACGGACAGGGGCGGGGGACCGGGGAG. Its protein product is CASSYGQGRGTGE. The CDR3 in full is CASSYGQGRGTGELFF.

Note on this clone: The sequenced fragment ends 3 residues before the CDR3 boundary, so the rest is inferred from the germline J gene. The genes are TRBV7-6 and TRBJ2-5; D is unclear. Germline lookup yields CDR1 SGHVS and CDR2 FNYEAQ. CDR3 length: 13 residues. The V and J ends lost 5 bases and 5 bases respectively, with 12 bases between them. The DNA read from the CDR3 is TGTGCCAGCAGCCTCACCTTTCGGGAGACC. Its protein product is CASSLTFRET. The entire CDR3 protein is CASSLTFRETQYF.

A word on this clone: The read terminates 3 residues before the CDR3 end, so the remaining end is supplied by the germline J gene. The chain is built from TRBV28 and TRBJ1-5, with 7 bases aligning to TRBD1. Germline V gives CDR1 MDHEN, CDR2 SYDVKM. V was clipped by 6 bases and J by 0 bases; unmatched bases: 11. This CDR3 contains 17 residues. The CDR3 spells CASSPLLTGNSNQPQHF. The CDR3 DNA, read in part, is TGTGCCAGCAGCCCCCTTCTGACAGGGAATAGCAATCAGCCC.

This chain's CDR3 is CASSFTSGRYGYTF. The covered CDR3 bases are TGTGCCAGCAGCTTCACATCAGGGAGGTATGGC. The V and J genes are TRBV7-2 and TRBJ1-2, with D possibly being TRBD1 (5 bases). The sequence runs out 3 residues before the end of the CDR3; the remainder is reconstructed from the germline J gene. V lost 3 bases and J lost 5, with 13 bases in between. Looked up from germline, CDR1 is SGHTA and CDR2 is FQGNSA. The CDR3 loop spans 14 amino acids.

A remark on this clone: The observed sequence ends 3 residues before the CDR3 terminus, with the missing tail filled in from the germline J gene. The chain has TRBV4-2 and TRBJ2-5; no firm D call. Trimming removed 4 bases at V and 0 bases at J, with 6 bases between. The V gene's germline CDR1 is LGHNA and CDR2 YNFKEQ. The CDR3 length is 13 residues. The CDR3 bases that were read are TGTGCCAGCAGCCCACCTAACCAAGAGACC. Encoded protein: CASSPPNQET. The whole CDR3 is CASSPPNQETQYF.

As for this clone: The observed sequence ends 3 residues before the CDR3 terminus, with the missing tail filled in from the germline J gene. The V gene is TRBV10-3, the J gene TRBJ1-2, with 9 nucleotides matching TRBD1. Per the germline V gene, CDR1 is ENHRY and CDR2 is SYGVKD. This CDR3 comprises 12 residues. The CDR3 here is CAITPGQGGYTF. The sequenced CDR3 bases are TGTGCCATCACCCCGGGACAGGGAGGC.

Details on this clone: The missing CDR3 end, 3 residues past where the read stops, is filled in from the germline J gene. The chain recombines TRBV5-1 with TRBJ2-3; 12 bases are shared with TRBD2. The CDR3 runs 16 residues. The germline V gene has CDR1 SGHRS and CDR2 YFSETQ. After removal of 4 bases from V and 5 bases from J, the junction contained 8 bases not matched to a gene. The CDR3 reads CASSIRTSGIEDTQYF. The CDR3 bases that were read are TGCGCCAGCAGCATTCGGACTAGCGGGATTGAAGATACG.

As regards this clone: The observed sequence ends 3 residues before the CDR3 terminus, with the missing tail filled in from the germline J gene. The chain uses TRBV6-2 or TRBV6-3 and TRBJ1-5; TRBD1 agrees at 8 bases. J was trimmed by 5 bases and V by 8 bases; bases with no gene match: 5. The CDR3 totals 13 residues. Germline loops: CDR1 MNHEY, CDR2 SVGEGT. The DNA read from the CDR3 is TGTGCCAGCCGGGACAGGCAGGATCAGCCC. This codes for CASRDRQDQP. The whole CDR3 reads CASRDRQDQPQHF.

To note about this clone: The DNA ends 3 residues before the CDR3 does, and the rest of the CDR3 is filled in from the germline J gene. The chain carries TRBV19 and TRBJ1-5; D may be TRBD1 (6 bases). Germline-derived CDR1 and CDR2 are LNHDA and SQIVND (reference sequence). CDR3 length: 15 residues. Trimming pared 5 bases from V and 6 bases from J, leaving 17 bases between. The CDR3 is CASSFTGSGIQPQHF. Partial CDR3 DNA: TGTGCCAGTAGTTTTACAGGGTCGGGGATTCAGCCC. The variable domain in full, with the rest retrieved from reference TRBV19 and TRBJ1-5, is DGGITQSPKYLFRKEGQNVTLSCEQNLNHDAMYWYRQDPGQGLRLIYYSQIVNDFQKGDIAEGYSVSREKKESFPLTVTSAQKNPTAFYLCASSFTGSGIQPQHFGDGTRLSIL.

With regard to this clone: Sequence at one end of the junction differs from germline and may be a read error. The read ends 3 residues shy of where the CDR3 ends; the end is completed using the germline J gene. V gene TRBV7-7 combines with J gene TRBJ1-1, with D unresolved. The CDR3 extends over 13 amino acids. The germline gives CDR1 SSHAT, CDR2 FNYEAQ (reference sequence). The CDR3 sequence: CASSATENTEAFF. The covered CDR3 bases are TGTGCTAGCAGCGCTACAGAGAACACTGAA.

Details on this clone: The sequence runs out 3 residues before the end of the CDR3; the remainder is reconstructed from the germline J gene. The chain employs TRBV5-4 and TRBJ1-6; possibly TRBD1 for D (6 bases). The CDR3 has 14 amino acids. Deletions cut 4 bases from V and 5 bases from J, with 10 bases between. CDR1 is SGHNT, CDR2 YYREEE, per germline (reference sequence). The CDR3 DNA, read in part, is TGTGCCAGCAGCCTACAGGGTGATAATTCACCC. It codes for CASSLQGDNSP. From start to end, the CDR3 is CASSLQGDNSPLHF. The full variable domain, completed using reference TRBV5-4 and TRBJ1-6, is ETGVTQSPTHLIKTRGQQVTLRCSSQSGHNTVSWYQQALGQGPQFIFQYYREEENGRGNFPPRFSGLQFPNYSSELNVNALELDDSALYLCASSLQGDNSPLHFGNGTRLTVT.